Included here is one T cell receptor beta chain sequence, with context. Unique molecular identifiers were incorporated into the prepared TCRbeta library. MiXCR, applied by TCRdb to the PCR reads, yields one record per CDR3 protein. Among some 500,000 distinct CDR3 sequences, 30% to 35% were seen once, and the ten largest hold more than 2%. This record comes from a study of T-cell reconstitution after alpha-beta-depleted transplantation in children. Sequenced material: PBMCs from the stem cell graft donor, taken from the stem cell graft. The receptor was derived from a human donor who donated a stem cell graft to a child with aplastic anemia.

The CDR3 here is CASRHTDRGVTGELFF. For the CDR3, the DNA is TGTGCCAGCAGACACACCGACAGGGGGGTCACCGGGGAGCTGTTTTTT. This rearrangement joins TRBV7-2 to TRBJ2-2; 9 positions agree with TRBD1. V trimming: 6 bases; J trimming: 4 bases; junction bases outside the gene matches: 9. CDR1 is SGHTA and CDR2 is FQGNSA in the germline V gene. The CDR3 totals 16 residues.